These 14 T cell receptor beta chains were all obtained from the same sample, sequenced in a study of blood T cell repertoires in COVID-19 (TCRdb year 2020). The method behind the library was the immunoSEQ multiplex PCR assay. TCRdb's version of the immuneACCESS table is confined to in-frame rearrangements and falls short of the full clone set. An unresolved V gene accounts for under half of the shortfall where checked; the remainder is of unknown origin. The sample has fewer than 200,000 clones on record, around 90% of them singletons. The ten largest clones represent 0.5% to 0.55% of the sample. Sequencing used peripheral blood. All receptors derive from a man aged 50 or older with acute or convalescent COVID-19.

The rearrangement joins TRBV6-1 to TRBJ1-5, with a tentative D call TRBD1 (6 bases). Germline CDR1 reads MNHNS; CDR2 reads SASEGT. V was clipped by 2 bases and J by 4 bases, with 15 bases between them. This CDR3 has 16 amino acids. The CDR3 protein is CASSERLTGGNQPQHF. As DNA, the CDR3 is TGTGCCAGCAGTGAACGGTTGACAGGAGGAAATCAGCCCCAGCATTTT.

The chain links TRBV5-4 to TRBJ1-6, with D perhaps TRBD1 (6 bases). The CDR3 extends over 14 amino acids. Germline V gene lookup returns CDR1 SGHNT and CDR2 YYREEE (reference sequence). V dropped 2 bases and J dropped 14 bases, with 17 bases sitting between them. The DNA of the CDR3 is TGTGCCAGCAGCTTTCCGGGACACCTTAACACCCTCCACTTT. Protein product: CASSFPGHLNTLHF.

V gene TRBV7-3 combines with J gene TRBJ2-7; TRBD2 aligns across 14 bases. Germline assignment: CDR1 SGHTA and CDR2 FQGTGA. This CDR3 contains 15 residues. After removal of 6 bases from V and 3 bases from J, the junction contained 4 bases not matched to a gene. In nucleotides, the CDR3 is TGTGCCAGCAGGGGGACTAGCGGGAGCATCTACGAGCAGTACTTC. As protein: CASRGTSGSIYEQYF.

This chain uses TRBV20-1 with TRBJ1-5, with no clear D. Deletions cut 3 bases from V and 0 bases from J, with 12 bases between. Germline V lookup: CDR1 DFQATT, CDR2 SNEGSKA (reference sequence). The CDR3 is 15 residues long. CDR3 sequence reads: CSASRHLDSNQPQHF. The CDR3 DNA reads as TGCAGTGCTAGTAGACATCTTGATAGCAATCAGCCCCAGCATTTT.

CDR3 DNA sequence: TGCGCCAGCAGCTTGGCGGACAGCTATGGCTACACCTTC. Encoded protein: CASSLADSYGYTF. The rearrangement joins TRBV5-1 to TRBJ1-2, with a weak D call TRBD1 (6 bases). This CDR3 is built from 13 residues. The V and J ends lost 0 bases and 4 bases respectively, with 7 bases between them. From germline, CDR1 is SGHRS and CDR2 YFSETQ.

The rearrangement joins TRBV15 to TRBJ2-7, with TRBD1 identical over 10 bases. This CDR3 is built from 16 residues. Trimming at V came to 6 bases and at J to 3 bases, leaving 11 bases not matched to a gene. CDR1 LNHNV and CDR2 YYDKDF come from the germline V gene (reference sequence). The CDR3 nucleotides are TGTGCCACCAGGGGGACCACCGGGACAGGGGTCTACGAGCAGTACGTC. Translated: CATRGTTGTGVYEQYV.

This clone was seen only once. The V gene is TRBV24-1, the J gene TRBJ1-4, with D perhaps TRBD1 (5 bases). CDR1 KGHDR and CDR2 SFDVKD come from the germline V gene. Trimming took 3 bases from V and 0 from J, leaving 7 bases between them. The length of the CDR3 is 15 residues. As DNA, the CDR3 is TGTGCCACCAGTGATACAGGTGCAACTAATGAAAAACTGTTTTTT. Protein product: CATSDTGATNEKLFF.

The chain recombines TRBV28 with TRBJ1-2, with TRBD1 matching over 8 bases. The V and J ends lost 2 bases and 7 bases, in that order; junction bases with no gene match: 9. Per germline, CDR1 MDHEN and CDR2 SYDVKM. The length of the CDR3 is 15 residues. This chain's CDR3 is CASSLISRGQSGYTF. The CDR3 DNA reads as TGTGCCAGCAGTTTAATATCCAGGGGGCAAAGTGGCTACACCTTC.

In this sample, this clone turned up once. The genes are TRBV27 and TRBJ1-2; possible D gene TRBD1, 6 bases. V was trimmed by 7 bases and J by 4 bases, leaving 13 bases between them. The germline CDR1 and CDR2 sequences are MNHEY and SMNVEV (reference sequence). The CDR3 runs 13 residues. DNA for the CDR3: TGTGCCAGCAAGGGGGAAGACCGCTATGGCTACACCTTC. It yields the protein CASKGEDRYGYTF.

The chain's CDR3 is CASSLQAGNQETQYF. In nucleotides, the CDR3 is TGTGCCAGCAGCTTACAAGCGGGCAACCAAGAGACCCAGTACTTC. The chain has TRBV7-2 and TRBJ2-5; D is perhaps TRBD2 (6 bases). The CDR3 totals 15 residues. V was pared by 2 bases and J by 0 bases, with 10 bases between. The germline gives CDR1 SGHTA, CDR2 FQGNSA.

The chain employs TRBV11-2 and TRBJ1-1; TRBD1 aligns across 7 bases. Germline V gene lookup returns CDR1 SGHAT and CDR2 FQNNGV. The CDR3 runs 15 residues. J was trimmed by 8 bases and V by 6 bases; bases with no gene match: 15. The CDR3 sequence: CASRQGPTLILEAFF. The CDR3 DNA reads as TGTGCCAGCAGACAGGGGCCCACGCTTATCCTCGAAGCTTTCTTT.

This chain joins TRBV28 and TRBJ1-1; TRBD1 might be the D (6 bases). Trimming left V 6 bases short and J 4 bases short, with 12 bases between. Germline lookup yields CDR1 MDHEN and CDR2 SYDVKM. The CDR3 sequence is 13 residues long. CDR3 DNA: TGTGCCAGCAGCAGGGGTGGAGGCACTGAAGCTTTCTTT. This encodes CASSRGGGTEAFF.

This chain connects TRBV18 to TRBJ2-3; TRBD2 aligns across 7 bases. Germline assignment: CDR1 KGHSH and CDR2 LQKENI. V lost 3 bases and J lost 3; bases outside the gene matches: 9. The CDR3 extends over 16 amino acids. The CDR3 region has the DNA TGTGCCAGCTCACCGCGCTCTGCGGGAGTTACAGATACGCAGTATTTT. As protein: CASSPRSAGVTDTQYF.

The chain combines TRBV30 with TRBJ1-1, with D unresolved. Germline loops: CDR1 GTSNPN, CDR2 SVGIG (reference sequence). V lost 2 bases and J 6 bases, leaving 16 bases between the germline ends. This CDR3 spans 14 amino acids. The CDR3 nucleotides read TGTGCCTGGAGTCAAGGGAGTTATAGGGCTGAAGCTTTCTTT. Translated, it gives CAWSQGSYRAEAFF.